This T cell receptor (beta chain) was identified during a study of blood T cells in healthy people across ages (dated by TCRdb to 2015 to 2017). For the study in its entirety: In model experiments, template switching captured about one uniquely barcoded TCR beta cDNA molecule for every two T cells. To track age-related changes in TCR beta repertoire diversity, the study relied on deep sequencing normalized with unique cDNA molecular identifiers. Donors were grouped into four age groups: young (average about 15 years), middle-aged (around 39), aged (about 59) and long-lived (around 80). To avoid experimental bias, donors of different ages were randomly spread across the sequencing lanes. Two additional independent replicas of 1 million unique cDNA reads from the same blood draw were analyzed for two donors (one aged 18 to 30 and one aged 80 or older). Beyond this particular receptor, the publication reports: Since profiling was done on bulk unsorted PBMCs, naive and antigen-experienced compartments could not be conclusively compared. As age increased, observed TCR beta diversity per million T cells dropped in a roughly linear way, and a significant reduction was already evident by age 40. Because the CMV infection status of the donors was unknown, age-related changes in expanded clonotypes may potentially have been confounded. A strong correlation was found between observed TCR beta diversity and the percentage of naive T cells measured by flow cytometry. Estimates of total diversity from one million sequenced T cells were regarded as lower bounds and underestimates. Compared with the aged group, the long-lived group had more naive CD4+ T cells, fewer expanded clones and increased TCR diversity, suggesting age selection.

Based on the germline V gene (reference sequence), the CDR1 and CDR2 sequences are DFQATT and SNEGSKA. Including cysteine and phenylalanine, the CDR3 has 14 amino acids. Kept here is only the CDR3 DNA, which spans 42 bases and is read in frame from base 1. Germline trimming: 5 bases from V, 6 bases from J; junction bases outside gene matches: 11. Libraries came from 5' RACE. These reads were obtained on an Illumina HiSeq 2500. A second about 6 to 11 cycle PCR used a sample-barcoded 5' primer and a J-beta primer mix. Each TCR beta cDNA molecule received a unique molecular identifier from a template-switch 5' adaptor carrying 12 random nucleotides. Each sample yielded at least 2.5 million CDR3-containing paired-end reads. First-strand cDNA was synthesized from all RNA with the Mint cDNA synthesis kit, primed by a TRBC-specific oligonucleotide. Following uracil-DNA glycosylase treatment, all cDNA underwent a first 18-cycle PCR with the universal primers M1SS and BC2_uni_R. In the source study's methods: For normalization, 1 million high-quality reads were randomly selected from each sample, with every read carrying a distinct molecular identifier. Instead of being binned into consensus sequences, reads that shared molecular identifiers were thrown out. CDR3 identification, clonotype clustering and error correction used MiTCR with a Q25 quality threshold and the strictest error-elimination algorithm. Lower-bound total TCR beta diversity was estimated with a nonparametric unseen species model using Euler transformation. TCRdb itself trimmed the public reads at Q25 with fastp, ran MiXCR and retained productive beta chains. One record per CDR3 amino acid sequence lists the most common genes and DNA. The V and J calls follow TCRdb's processing rather than the paper's. The sample data list under 1,000,000 distinct CDR3 sequences, and 36% of these were observed just once. The ten top clones hold 10% to 15% of the sample.

In this sample, this clonotype turned up many times. Its antigen remains unidentified. No quality values exist for individual bases; no much larger clone is one base distant. The roughly 39 donors, aged about 6 to 100 years, were systemically healthy Caucasian individuals from Russia. Each donor gave about 9.2 milliliters of peripheral blood, drawn into EDTA-treated Vacutainer tubes. Ficoll-Paque density-gradient centrifugation was used to isolate PBMCs, with at least 7 million obtained per sample. Trizol reagent was used to extract total RNA from the PBMCs, yielding at least 6 micrograms per sample. For every donor, flow cytometry on a PBMC aliquot measured the percentage of naive CD45RAhigh/CD27high T cells.

This TCR was recovered from a man younger than 35 in good health. Sequenced input: blood. Here the chain combines TRBV20-1 and TRBJ1-2, with 8 junctional bases fitting TRBD1. CDR3 reads: CSAPHADRGDGYTF. The bases are TGCAGTGCTCCCCACGCAGACAGGGGAGATGGCTACACCTTC.